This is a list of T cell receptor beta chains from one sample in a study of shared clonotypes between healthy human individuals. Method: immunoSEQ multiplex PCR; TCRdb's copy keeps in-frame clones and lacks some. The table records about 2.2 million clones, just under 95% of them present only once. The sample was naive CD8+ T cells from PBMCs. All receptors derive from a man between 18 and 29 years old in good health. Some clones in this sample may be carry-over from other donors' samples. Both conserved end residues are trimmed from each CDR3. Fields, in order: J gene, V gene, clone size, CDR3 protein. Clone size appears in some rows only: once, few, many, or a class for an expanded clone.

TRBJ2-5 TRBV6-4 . ASSDSGSGENQETQY
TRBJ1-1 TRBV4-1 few ASSPDAGGYTEAF
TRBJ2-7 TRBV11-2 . ASTGSWGRNEQY
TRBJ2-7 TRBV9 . ASSPSGPTYEQY
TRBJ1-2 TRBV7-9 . ASSFRRDRGDGYT
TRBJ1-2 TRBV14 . ASSPSARGYGYT
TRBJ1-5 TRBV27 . ASRQTPGGSQPQH
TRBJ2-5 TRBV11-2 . ASSLSGSKQETQY
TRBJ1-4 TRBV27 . ASSSLATNEKLF
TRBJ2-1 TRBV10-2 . ASSGSDSYNEQF
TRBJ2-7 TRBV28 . ASRIYSGSYEQY